The 12 T cell receptor beta chains presented below share a single source sample, sequenced in a study of T-cell memory formation after mild COVID-19. TCRdb analysed the 5' RACE reads with MiXCR anew, one entry per CDR3 protein. This sample has roughly 200,000 distinct CDR3 sequences, with about a sixth found just once. The sample taken for sequencing was PBMCs or a T cell subset sorted from them (not recorded which). These receptors were taken from an adult woman who had mild COVID-19 (a few samples of this study predate the infection). Cell type and time point are not known.

This rearrangement joins TRBV11-2 to TRBJ2-1; a possible D gene is TRBD2 (5 bases). This CDR3 has 16 amino acids. V gave up 1 base and J gave up 6 bases, with 16 bases separating them. CDR1 is SGHAT, CDR2 FQNNGV, per germline. The CDR3 reads CASSLGRRRERNEQFF. CDR3 sequence (DNA): TGTGCCAGCAGCTTAGGTCGGCGTAGGGAGCGCAATGAGCAGTTCTTC.

This clonotype came up a few times. The V and J genes are TRBV6-1 and TRBJ1-4; 7 nucleotides align to TRBD1. After removal of 2 bases from V and 7 bases from J, the junction contained 4 bases not matched to a gene. The CDR3 consists of 14 residues. In germline, CDR1 is MNHNS, CDR2 SASEGT. Written as DNA, the CDR3 is TGTGCCAGCAGTGAACGACAGGGCCCTGAAAAACTGTTTTTT. This translates into CASSERQGPEKLFF.

In this sample, this clonotype turned up many times. V and J are TRBV7-6 and TRBJ2-1, with D perhaps matching TRBD2 (5 bases). Germline V gene data show CDR1 as SGHVS and CDR2 as FNYEAQ. Between the trimmed V and J ends, which lost 4 bases and 0 bases, there was a span of 10 bases. This CDR3 contains 15 residues. CDR3 coding DNA: TGTGCCAGCAGCTCCACTAGGAGCTCCTACAATGAGCAGTTCTTC. Protein product: CASSSTRSSYNEQFF.

There are a few counts of this clonotype. In DNA form, the CDR3 reads TGTGCCAGCAGCCCCCTCCCGCAAAGGTCGGATACGCAGTATTTT. This translates into CASSPLPQRSDTQYF. This rearrangement joins TRBV7-6 to TRBJ2-3; D gene unclear. Trimming removed 5 bases at V and 6 bases at J, with 18 bases between. This CDR3 is built from 15 residues. Germline CDR1 is SGHVS and CDR2 is FNYEAQ.

V usage is TRBV12-3 or TRBV12-4 and J usage is TRBJ2-2, with D tentatively TRBD2 (6 bases). This CDR3 is built from 14 residues. The V end lost 6 bases, the J end lost 6 bases, and 14 bases lay between the germline ends. The CDR3 nucleotides are TGTGCCAGCAGGAAGCACAGCGGGCCCGGGGAGCTGTTTTTT. Protein product: CASRKHSGPGELFF.

The chain has TRBV7-3 and TRBJ2-2, with 10 bases fitting TRBD2. The CDR3 has 16 residues. Germline CDR1 is SGHTA and CDR2 is FQGTGA. Germline trimming cut 4 bases from V and 2 bases from J; bases unmatched to any gene: 4. The CDR3 spells CASSSASGGNTGELFF. CDR3 nucleotides: TGTGCCAGCAGCTCCGCTAGCGGGGGAAACACCGGGGAGCTGTTTTTT.

This clonotype has a count of ten or more. This chain links TRBV7-2 with TRBJ1-2; D is ambiguous. From germline, CDR1 is SGHTA and CDR2 FQGNSA. Trimming cost V 2 bases and J 4 bases, with 11 bases left between them. The CDR3 contains 14 residues. CDR3 sequence (DNA): TGTGCCAGCAGCTTATTGGAAGGTGTCTATGGCTACACCTTC. Encoded protein: CASSLLEGVYGYTF.

This chain links TRBV18 with TRBJ1-1; 7 bases match TRBD1. CDR3 length: 14 amino acids. V lost 3 bases, J lost 1 base, and 2 bases stayed unmatched. Germline lookup yields CDR1 KGHSH and CDR2 LQKENI. The chain's CDR3 is CASSPGQPNTEAFF. The CDR3 DNA reads TGTGCCAGCTCACCGGGACAGCCGAACACTGAAGCTTTCTTT.

V usage is TRBV4-1 and J usage is TRBJ1-1; D remains ambiguous. V was trimmed by 3 bases and J by 0 bases, leaving 17 bases between them. Per germline, CDR1 MGHRA and CDR2 YSYEKL. This CDR3 region has 17 residues. The CDR3 protein is CASSQRLSRGMNTEAFF. The DNA for the CDR3 is TGCGCCAGCAGCCAGCGACTTAGTAGAGGGATGAACACTGAAGCTTTCTTT.

V gene TRBV19 combines with J gene TRBJ1-5; a weak D match, TRBD1 (6 bases). The V gene's germline CDR1 is LNHDA and CDR2 SQIVND (reference sequence). CDR3 length equals 15 residues. Trimming pared 5 bases from V and 5 bases from J, leaving 16 bases between. The CDR3 DNA reads as TGTGCCAGTAGTCCGCTCGGGGGGCGGGATCAGCCCCAGCATTTT. Amino acid sequence: CASSPLGGRDQPQHF.

V usage is TRBV6-5 and J usage is TRBJ1-1; 7 bases fit TRBD1. The CDR3 has 15 amino acids. V dropped 4 bases and J dropped 2; count of bases not matched to a gene: 7. The germline gives CDR1 MNHEY, CDR2 SVGAGI. As DNA, the CDR3 is TGTGCCAGCAGTTCGACAGGGAGCGTTAACACTGAAGCTTTCTTT. Its translation: CASSSTGSVNTEAFF.

The chain carries TRBV15 and TRBJ1-5; no definite D call. The CDR3 runs 14 residues. Germline V gene lookup returns CDR1 LNHNV and CDR2 YYDKDF (reference sequence). V lost 0 bases and J 5 bases, leaving 8 bases between the germline ends. CDR3 bases: TGTGCCACCAGCAGAGAGCCGGGAGATCAGCCCCAGCATTTT. Its protein is CATSREPGDQPQHF.